These 15 T cell receptor beta chains were all obtained from the same sample, sequenced in a study of siplizumab effects on memory and regulatory T cells. Produced via immunoSEQ multiplex PCR; TCRdb's table is partial and in-frame only. The profile shows some 80,000 clones, roughly 94% of them singletons. Sequencing was carried out using CD8+ T cells sorted from blood. The receptors derive from a human donor in good health.

The chain is built from TRBV12-5 and TRBJ2-7, with 8 bases that match TRBD1. Germline assignment: CDR1 LGHNT and CDR2 FRNRAP. The J segment lost 5 bases and the V segment lost 1 base, leaving 1 base of the junction unmatched. CDR3 length: 13 residues. The CDR3 region is CASGLGRGHEQYF. The CDR3, as DNA: TGTGCTAGTGGTTTGGGCAGGGGGCACGAGCAGTACTTC.

This chain connects TRBV4-1 to TRBJ2-2; 9 bases are shared with TRBD1. Germline values: CDR1 MGHRA, CDR2 YSYEKL. Trimming took 4 bases from V and 0 from J; bases not matched to a gene: 3. This CDR3 is 16 amino acids long. This chain's CDR3 is CASSRTGAANTGELFF. The CDR3, as DNA: TGCGCCAGCAGCCGGACAGGGGCCGCGAACACCGGGGAGCTGTTTTTT.

The rearrangement joins TRBV19 to TRBJ2-7; 11 bases are a match to TRBD1. The germline CDR1 and CDR2 sequences are LNHDA and SQIVND (reference sequence). Trimming cost V 5 bases and J 1 base; bases outside gene matches: 4. The CDR3 runs 15 residues. The CDR3 nucleotides read TGTGCCAGTAGTTTCGGGACAGGGGGATCCTACGAGCAGTACTTC. This encodes CASSFGTGGSYEQYF.

This chain joins TRBV10-3 and TRBJ1-1; TRBD1 matches 8 bases. Trimming cost V 2 bases and J 1 base; bases outside gene matches: 6. CDR1 is ENHRY and CDR2 is SYGVKD in the germline V gene. CDR3 length: 16 residues. The CDR3 loop is CAISEPTGTGNTEAFF. DNA of the CDR3: TGTGCCATCAGTGAGCCAACCGGGACAGGGAACACTGAAGCTTTCTTT.

The CDR3 loop reads CASTNGLLTDTQYF. The CDR3 DNA reads TGTGCCAGCACCAACGGGCTACTCACAGATACGCAGTATTTT. The V call is TRBV27, the J call TRBJ2-3; D unclear. With 7 bases removed from V and 2 bases from J, the gap between germline ends came to 13 bases. Germline CDR1 and CDR2: MNHEY and SMNVEV (reference sequence). This CDR3 has 14 amino acids.

The CDR3 loop is CASIGTSAYNEQFF. CDR3 bases: TGTGCCAGCATCGGGACTAGCGCTTACAATGAGCAGTTCTTC. The chain has TRBV2 and TRBJ2-1; 10 bases map to TRBD2. Germline CDR1 and CDR2: SNHLY and FYNNEI. V lost 7 bases and J lost 4; bases outside the gene matches: 4. The CDR3 totals 14 residues.

This clone was seen once. The CDR3 sequence: CARSGRGLAGVTVYEQYF. The CDR3 bases are TGTGCCAGAAGCGGAAGGGGACTAGCGGGAGTCACGGTCTACGAGCAGTACTTC. The J gene is TRBJ2-7, the V gene TRBV5-3; TRBD2 aligns across 14 bases. TRBV5-3 is treated as an ORF (open reading frame) with a function not yet certain. This CDR3 comprises 18 residues. V shed 4 bases, J shed 3 bases, and the junction held 12 bases outside the gene matches.

The V gene is TRBV7-6, the J gene TRBJ2-3, with a weak D call TRBD2 (5 bases). Per germline, CDR1 SGHVS and CDR2 FNYEAQ. The CDR3 length is 18 residues. V gave up 0 bases and J gave up 1 base, with 17 bases separating them. The DNA for the CDR3 is TGTGCCAGCAGCTTAGCTGGAGCGGCGATAGATGGCACAGATACGCAGTATTTT. Translation gives CASSLAGAAIDGTDTQYF.

The chain is built from TRBV27 and TRBJ2-7, with D maybe TRBD1 (5 bases). This CDR3 has 14 amino acids. V lost 3 bases, J lost 0 bases, and 9 bases lay in between. Germline V CDR1 and CDR2: MNHEY, SMNVEV (reference sequence). CDR3 sequence: CASSFSGFSYEQYF. DNA of the CDR3: TGTGCCAGCAGTTTTTCAGGGTTCTCCTACGAGCAGTACTTC.

The chain couples TRBV4-1 to TRBJ1-1; D is undetermined. The CDR3 has 17 residues. Germline CDR1 and CDR2: MGHRA and YSYEKL. V lost 0 bases to trimming and J lost 4 bases, with 18 bases between them. CDR3 nucleotides: TGCGCCAGCAGCCAAGACGGGTCAGGTGGGGTGGGCACTGAAGCTTTCTTT. The encoded protein is CASSQDGSGGVGTEAFF.

The count of this clone is one. The junction departs from the called germline gene at one end, perhaps through a read error. This chain uses TRBV7-8 with TRBJ1-2; no reliable D call. The CDR3 spans 13 residues. Germline CDR1 reads SGHVS; CDR2 reads FQNEAQ. CDR3 in DNA: TGTGCCAGCAGCCCGCTAGGACTGCAAACCGGACTCTTC. Translation gives CASSPLGLQTGLF. The full variable domain, in which reference TRBV7-8 and TRBJ1-2 provide the parts outside the CDR3, is GAGVSQSPRYKVAKRGQDVALRCDPISGHVSLFWYQQALGQGPEFLTYFQNEAQLDKSGLPSDRFFAERPEGSVSTLKIQRTQQEDSAVYLCASSPLGLQTGLFGSGTRLTVV.

This clone occurred once. The chain has TRBV27 and TRBJ2-5; possible D gene TRBD2, 5 bases. Between the trimmed V and J ends, which lost 3 bases and 4 bases, there was a span of 12 bases. This CDR3 is built from 14 residues. CDR1 is MNHEY, CDR2 SMNVEV, per germline (reference sequence). The CDR3 sequence: CASSFEGPRETQYF. The CDR3 nucleotides read TGTGCCAGCAGTTTTGAGGGCCCCCGAGAGACCCAGTACTTC.

This clone was observed a single time. This sequence joins TRBV27 and TRBJ1-5; no clear D gene. Germline values: CDR1 MNHEY, CDR2 SMNVEV (reference sequence). Trimming took 3 bases from V and 7 from J, leaving 10 bases between them. This CDR3 contains 13 residues. The CDR3 region has the DNA TGTGCCAGCAGTTTGTCGTCGGAACAGCCCCAGCATTTT. Translated: CASSLSSEQPQHF.

The V gene is TRBV19, the J gene TRBJ2-2, with 10 bases matching TRBD2. The V gene end was trimmed by 2 bases and the J gene end by 4 bases; junction bases not matched to a gene: 4. The CDR3 is made up of 16 amino acids. Germline CDR1 LNHDA, CDR2 SQIVND (reference sequence). CDR3 protein: CASSIRASGSTGELFF. The CDR3 coding sequence is TGTGCCAGTAGTATAAGGGCTAGCGGGAGCACCGGGGAGCTGTTTTTT.

V gene TRBV5-6 combines with J gene TRBJ1-5; possibly TRBD1 for D (6 bases). The germline gives CDR1 SGHDT, CDR2 YYEEEE. The CDR3 sequence is 12 residues long. Trimming left V 3 bases short and J 14 bases short, with 15 bases between. The DNA for the CDR3 is TGTGCCAGCAGCTCGGGGACAAGACCCAAGCATTTT. Translated: CASSSGTRPKHF.